This TCR beta chain was retrieved from a study of regulatory T cells in long-lasting Graves disease. Losses at the gene ends were 5 bases for V and 0 bases for J; bases not matched to a gene: 3. The CDR3 covers 15 residues. Germline values: CDR1 MNHEY, CDR2 SMNVEV (reference sequence). Investigators prepared the TCR beta libraries by applying iRepertoire HTBI primers and Arm-PCR of CDR3 regions. TCRdb passed the multiplex PCR reads through MiXCR, listing each CDR3 protein once. The table records around 480,000 distinct CDR3 sequences, 15% to 20% of them present only once. General study results and limits: Favored gene segments in persistent disease were TRBV28, TRBJ1-2 and TRBJ2-5.

This clonotype was recorded at least ten times. Its antigen is not known. Documented time point: newly diagnosed GD, antithyroid drugs for less than 3 months. PBMC RNA was the source of the TCR library. Another study also made use of these data, one on T cells in Graves' hyperthyroidism and ophthalmopathy. From that study: Across 18 months, stable Graves' hyperthyroidism was marked by no progression to ophthalmopathy.

The clonotype comes from a woman aged 40-60 years with Graves disease. This sample comprised peripheral blood mononuclear cells (PBMCs), obtained at new diagnosis, from a patient treated with antithyroid drugs. The chain links TRBV27 to TRBJ2-3; TRBD2 aligns across 9 bases. DNA of the CDR3: TGTGCCAGCAGTATAGCGGGGGCTAGCACAGATACGCAGTATTTT. It yields the protein CASSIAGASTDTQYF.